The T cell receptor beta chain under discussion was sequenced for a study of T cell responses to AZD1222 COVID-19 vaccine. Study-wide points: Unmutated variant regions reportedly attract nearly half of all spike-specific TCRs. Spike regions recognized by vaccine-associated CD4 TCRs spanned the protein, led by 160-218 and 743-854. Donors were chiefly white British, with a greater number of females, and clonal diversity was perhaps underestimated. Receipt of two AZD1222 doses was followed by a rise in Spike-specific TCR breadth and depth.

In germline, CDR1 is GTSNPN, CDR2 SVGIG (reference sequence). V lost 4 bases to trimming and J lost 4 bases, with 10 bases between them. The CDR3 consists of 12 residues. Sequencing was performed with immunoSEQ multiplex PCR; in TCRdb, only in-frame clones are kept and a portion is missing. The sample contains about 140,000 clones, roughly nine tenths of which appear only once. With respect to this clone: No antigen is known for it.

The rearrangement uses TRBV30 and TRBJ1-1; no clear D gene. Specimen: peripheral blood, collected 28 days after the second dose of the MenACWY control vaccine. The clonotype was recovered from an adult who received the MenACWY meningococcal vaccine as a control. The CDR3 DNA follows: TGTGCCTGGAAAGTAAGCGGCACTGAAGCTTTCTTT. It is translated as CAWKVSGTEAFF. Supplemented by reference TRBV30 and TRBJ1-1, the full variable domain reads SQTIHQWPATLVQPVGSPLSLECTVEGTSNPNLYWYRQAAGRGLQLLFYSVGIGQISSEVPQNLSASRPQDRQFILSSKKLLLSDSGFYLCAWKVSGTEAFFGQGTRLTVV.